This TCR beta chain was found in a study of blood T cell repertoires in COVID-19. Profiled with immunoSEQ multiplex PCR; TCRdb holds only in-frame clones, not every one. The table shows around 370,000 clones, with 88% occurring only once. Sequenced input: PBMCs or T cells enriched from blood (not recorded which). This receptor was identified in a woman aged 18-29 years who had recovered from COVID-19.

The DNA of the CDR3 is TGTGCCAGCAGTGAAGTACGGGGAAATACGCAGTATTTT. Translating gives CASSEVRGNTQYF. The chain carries TRBV2 and TRBJ2-3; maybe TRBD2 (5 bases). Per the germline V gene, CDR1 is SNHLY and CDR2 is FYNNEI. CDR3 length equals 13 residues. The ends were cut back, 1 base at V and 7 bases at J, with 9 bases in the middle.